The sequence of this T cell receptor (beta chain) was determined in a study of a mutant IDH1 vaccine in newly diagnosed glioma. Time point given: week 5, during vaccination. Each dose delivered 300 ug of mutant IDH1 20-mer peptide subcutaneously with imiquimod. V lost 6 bases and J 4 bases, leaving 12 bases between the germline ends. CDR1 is MNHEY, CDR2 SVGAGI, per germline. This CDR3 spans 13 amino acids. Assay: immunoSEQ multiplex PCR; the TCRdb copy retains only in-frame clones and omits some. The sample carries about 54,000 clones, 75% to 85% recorded once. As to this clone: The antigen remains unidentified.

The TCR sequence derives from a man aged 25 to 45 with glioma. This chain joins TRBV6-5 and TRBJ1-2; D is undetermined. Sample: PBMCs, taken from a glioma patient whose treatment included an IDH1 peptide vaccine. The CDR3 bases are TGTGCCAGCAGGGAGAGGGTACTCTATGGCTACACCTTC. It specifies CASRERVLYGYTF.